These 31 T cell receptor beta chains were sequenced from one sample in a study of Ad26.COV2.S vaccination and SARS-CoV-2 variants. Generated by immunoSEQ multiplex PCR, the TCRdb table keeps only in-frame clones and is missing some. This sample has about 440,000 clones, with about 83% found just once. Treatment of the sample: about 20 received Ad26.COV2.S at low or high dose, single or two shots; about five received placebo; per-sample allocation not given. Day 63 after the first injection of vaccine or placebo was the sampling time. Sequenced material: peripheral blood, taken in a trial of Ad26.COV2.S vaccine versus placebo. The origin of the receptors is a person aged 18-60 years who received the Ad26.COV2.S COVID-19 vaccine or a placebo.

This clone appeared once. Written as DNA, the CDR3 is TGTGCCAGTAGCCCCGAGAGGAATGAGCAGTTCTTC. Encoded protein: CASSPERNEQFF. The V gene is TRBV19, the J gene TRBJ2-1; no definite D call. The V and J ends lost 6 bases and 7 bases respectively, with 10 bases between them. Germline V gene lookup returns CDR1 LNHDA and CDR2 SQIVND (reference sequence). The CDR3 totals 12 residues.

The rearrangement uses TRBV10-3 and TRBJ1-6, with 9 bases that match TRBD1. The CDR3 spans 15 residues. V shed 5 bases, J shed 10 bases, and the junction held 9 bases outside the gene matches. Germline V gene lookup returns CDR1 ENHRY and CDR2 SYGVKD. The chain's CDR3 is CAISFTGTGNSPLHF. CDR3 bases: TGTGCCATCAGTTTCACCGGGACAGGGAACTCACCCCTCCACTTT.

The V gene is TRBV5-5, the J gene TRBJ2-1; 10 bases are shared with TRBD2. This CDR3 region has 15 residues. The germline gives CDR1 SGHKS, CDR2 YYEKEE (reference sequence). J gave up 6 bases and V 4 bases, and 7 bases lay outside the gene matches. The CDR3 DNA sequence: TGTGCCAGCAGCAAGGGACTAGCGTCTATCAATGAGCAGTTCTTC. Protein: CASSKGLASINEQFF.

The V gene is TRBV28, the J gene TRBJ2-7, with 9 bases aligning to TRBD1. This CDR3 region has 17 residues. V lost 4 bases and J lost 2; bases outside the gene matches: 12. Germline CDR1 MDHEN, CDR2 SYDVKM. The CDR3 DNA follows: TGTGCCAGCAGTTCTCCTGGTGGCGGGACAGGGACCTACGAGCAGTACTTC. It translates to CASSSPGGGTGTYEQYF.

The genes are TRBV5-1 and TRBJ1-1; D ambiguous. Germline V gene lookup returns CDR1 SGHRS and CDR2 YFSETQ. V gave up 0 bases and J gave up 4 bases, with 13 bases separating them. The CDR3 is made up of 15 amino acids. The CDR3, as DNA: TGCGCCAGCAGCTTGGACCGAGCCGGTTCCACTGAAGCTTTCTTT. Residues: CASSLDRAGSTEAFF.

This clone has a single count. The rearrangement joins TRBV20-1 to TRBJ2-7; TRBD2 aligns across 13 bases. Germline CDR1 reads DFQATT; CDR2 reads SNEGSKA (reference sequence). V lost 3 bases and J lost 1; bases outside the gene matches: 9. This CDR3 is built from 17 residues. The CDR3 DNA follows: TGCAGTGCTAGTAGGGGACTAGCGGGACCTAAGTCCTACGAGCAGTACTTC. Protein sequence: CSASRGLAGPKSYEQYF.

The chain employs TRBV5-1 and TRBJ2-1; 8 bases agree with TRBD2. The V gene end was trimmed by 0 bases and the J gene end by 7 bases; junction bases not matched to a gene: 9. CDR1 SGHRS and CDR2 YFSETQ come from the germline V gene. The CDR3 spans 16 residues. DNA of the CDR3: TGCGCCAGCAGCTTGGTAACGGGAGGGCCTGGAAATGAGCAGTTCTTC. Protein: CASSLVTGGPGNEQFF.

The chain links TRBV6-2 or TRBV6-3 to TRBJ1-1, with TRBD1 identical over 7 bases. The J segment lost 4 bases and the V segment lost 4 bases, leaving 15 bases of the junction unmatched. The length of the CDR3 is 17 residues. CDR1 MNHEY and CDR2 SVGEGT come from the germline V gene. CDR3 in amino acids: CASSFYPRQGVSTEAFF. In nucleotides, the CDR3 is TGTGCCAGCAGTTTTTATCCTCGACAGGGCGTAAGCACTGAAGCTTTCTTT.

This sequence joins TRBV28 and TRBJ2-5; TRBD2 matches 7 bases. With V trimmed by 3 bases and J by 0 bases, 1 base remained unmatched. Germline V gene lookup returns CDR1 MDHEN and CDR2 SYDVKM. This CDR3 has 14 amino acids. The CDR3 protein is CASSFGGYQETQYF. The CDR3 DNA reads TGTGCCAGCAGTTTCGGGGGGTACCAAGAGACCCAGTACTTC.

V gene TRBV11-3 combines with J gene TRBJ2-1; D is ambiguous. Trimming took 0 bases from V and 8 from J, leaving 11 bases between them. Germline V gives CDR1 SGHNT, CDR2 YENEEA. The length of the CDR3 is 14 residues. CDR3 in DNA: TGTGCCAGCAGCTTAGATCCAGCCAGCGATGAGCAGTTCTTC. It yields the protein CASSLDPASDEQFF.

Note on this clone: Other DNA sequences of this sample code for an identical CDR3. In DNA form, the CDR3 reads TGTGCCAGCAGTCTCGGGCGAAATCAGCCCCAGCATTTT. Residues: CASSLGRNQPQHF. V is TRBV27 and J is TRBJ1-5; D not resolved. Trimming pared 5 bases from V and 4 bases from J, leaving 9 bases between. This CDR3 region has 13 residues. CDR1 is MNHEY and CDR2 is SMNVEV in the germline V gene (reference sequence).

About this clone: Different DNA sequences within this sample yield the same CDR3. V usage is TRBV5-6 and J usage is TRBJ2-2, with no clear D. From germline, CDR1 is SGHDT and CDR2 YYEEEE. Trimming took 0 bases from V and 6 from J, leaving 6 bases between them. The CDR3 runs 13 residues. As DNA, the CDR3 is TGTGCCAGCAGCTTGGTAGGTCCCGGGGAGCTGTTTTTT. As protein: CASSLVGPGELFF.

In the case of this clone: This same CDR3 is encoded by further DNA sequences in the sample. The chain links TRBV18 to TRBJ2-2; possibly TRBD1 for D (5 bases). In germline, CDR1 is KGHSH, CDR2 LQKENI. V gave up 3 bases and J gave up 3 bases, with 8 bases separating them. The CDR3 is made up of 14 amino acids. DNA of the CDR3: TGTGCCAGCTCACCCCTAGGGGACACCGGGGAGCTGTTTTTT. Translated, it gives CASSPLGDTGELFF.

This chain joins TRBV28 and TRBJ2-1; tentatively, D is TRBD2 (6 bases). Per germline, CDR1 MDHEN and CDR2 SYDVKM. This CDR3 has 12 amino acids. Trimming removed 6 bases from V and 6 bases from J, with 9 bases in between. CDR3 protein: CASSGGGNEQFF. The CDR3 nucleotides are TGTGCCAGCAGCGGGGGAGGCAATGAGCAGTTCTTC.

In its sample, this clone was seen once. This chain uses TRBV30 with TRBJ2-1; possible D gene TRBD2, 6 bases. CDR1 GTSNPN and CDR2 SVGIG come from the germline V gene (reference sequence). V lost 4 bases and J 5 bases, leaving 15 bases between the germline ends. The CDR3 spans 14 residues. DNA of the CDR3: TGTGCCTGGAAACGGCGGGATTTCCACAATGAGCAGTTCTTC. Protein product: CAWKRRDFHNEQFF. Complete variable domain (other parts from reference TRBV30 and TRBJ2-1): SQTIHQWPATLVQPVGSPLSLECTVEGTSNPNLYWYRQAAGRGLQLLFYSVGIGQISSEVPQNLSASRPQDRQFILSSKKLLLSDSGFYLCAWKRRDFHNEQFFGPGTRLTVL.

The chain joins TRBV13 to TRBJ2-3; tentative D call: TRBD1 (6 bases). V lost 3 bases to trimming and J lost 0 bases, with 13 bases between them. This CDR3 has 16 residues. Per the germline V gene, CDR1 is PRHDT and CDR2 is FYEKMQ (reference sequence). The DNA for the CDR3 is TGTGCCAGCAGCTTCCGAAGACAGGACAGCACAGATACGCAGTATTTT. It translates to CASSFRRQDSTDTQYF.

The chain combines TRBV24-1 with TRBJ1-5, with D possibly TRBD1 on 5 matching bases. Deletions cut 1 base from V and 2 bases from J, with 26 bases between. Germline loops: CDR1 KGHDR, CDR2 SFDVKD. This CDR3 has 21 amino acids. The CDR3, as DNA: TGTGCCACCAGTGATTTAGCCTTCTCAGGAGGTGCCAGAGGGGGCAATCAGCCCCAGCATTTT. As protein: CATSDLAFSGGARGGNQPQHF.

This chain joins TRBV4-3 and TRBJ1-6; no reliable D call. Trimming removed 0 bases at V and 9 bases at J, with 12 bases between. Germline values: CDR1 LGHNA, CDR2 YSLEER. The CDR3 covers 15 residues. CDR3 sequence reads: CASSQEVGGGSPLHF. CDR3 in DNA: TGCGCCAGCAGCCAAGAGGTCGGAGGAGGTTCACCCCTCCACTTT.

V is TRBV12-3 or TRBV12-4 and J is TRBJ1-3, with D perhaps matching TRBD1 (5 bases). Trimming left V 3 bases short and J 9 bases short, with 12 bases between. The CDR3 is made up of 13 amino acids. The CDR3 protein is CASSLVIQGTIYF. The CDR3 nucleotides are TGTGCCAGCAGTTTGGTCATTCAGGGCACCATATATTTT.

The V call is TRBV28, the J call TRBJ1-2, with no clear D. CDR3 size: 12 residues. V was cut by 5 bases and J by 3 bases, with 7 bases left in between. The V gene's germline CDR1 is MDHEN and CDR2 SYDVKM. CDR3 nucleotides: TGTGCCAGCAGTGGGCAATACTATGGCTACACCTTC. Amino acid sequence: CASSGQYYGYTF.

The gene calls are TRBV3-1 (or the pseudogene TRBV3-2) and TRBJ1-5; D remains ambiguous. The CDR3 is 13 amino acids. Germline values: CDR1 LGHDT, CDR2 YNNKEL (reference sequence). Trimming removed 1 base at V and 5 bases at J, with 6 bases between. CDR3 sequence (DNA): TGTGCCAGCAGCCAAGGGGAGTATCAGCCCCAGCATTTT. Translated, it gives CASSQGEYQPQHF.

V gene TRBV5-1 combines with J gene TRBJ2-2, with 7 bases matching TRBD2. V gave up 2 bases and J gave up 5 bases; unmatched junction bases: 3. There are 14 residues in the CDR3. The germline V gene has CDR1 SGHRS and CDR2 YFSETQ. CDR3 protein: CASSFAAGTGELFF. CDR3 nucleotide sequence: TGCGCCAGCAGCTTCGCAGCGGGAACCGGGGAGCTGTTTTTT.

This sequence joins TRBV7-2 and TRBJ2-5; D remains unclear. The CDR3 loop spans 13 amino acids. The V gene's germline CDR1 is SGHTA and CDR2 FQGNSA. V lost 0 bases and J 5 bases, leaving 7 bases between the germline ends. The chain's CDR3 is CASSLASRETQYF. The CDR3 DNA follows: TGTGCCAGCAGCTTAGCTTCAAGGGAGACCCAGTACTTC.

CDR3 amino acids: CASSKLGLDSSYNEQFF. For the CDR3, the DNA is TGCGCCAGCAGCAAGTTAGGACTCGACAGCTCCTACAATGAGCAGTTCTTC. The chain uses TRBV5-1 and TRBJ2-1; D could derive from TRBD1 or TRBD2 (5 bases each). V was pared by 4 bases and J by 0 bases, with 17 bases between. CDR3 length: 17 amino acids. Germline V lookup: CDR1 SGHRS, CDR2 YFSETQ.

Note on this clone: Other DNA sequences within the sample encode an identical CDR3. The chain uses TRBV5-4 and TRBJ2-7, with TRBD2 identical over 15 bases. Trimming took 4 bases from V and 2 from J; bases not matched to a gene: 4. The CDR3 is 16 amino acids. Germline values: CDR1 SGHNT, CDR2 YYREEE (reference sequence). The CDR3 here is CASSPGLAGGPYEQYF. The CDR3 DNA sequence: TGTGCCAGCAGCCCGGGACTAGCGGGAGGCCCCTACGAGCAGTACTTC.

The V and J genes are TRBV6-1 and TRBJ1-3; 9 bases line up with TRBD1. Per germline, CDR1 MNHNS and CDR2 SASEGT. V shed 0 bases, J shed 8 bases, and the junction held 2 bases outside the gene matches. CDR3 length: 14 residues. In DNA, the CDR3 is TGTGCCAGCAGTGAAGCCGGGACAGGGTACACCATATATTTT. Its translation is CASSEAGTGYTIYF.

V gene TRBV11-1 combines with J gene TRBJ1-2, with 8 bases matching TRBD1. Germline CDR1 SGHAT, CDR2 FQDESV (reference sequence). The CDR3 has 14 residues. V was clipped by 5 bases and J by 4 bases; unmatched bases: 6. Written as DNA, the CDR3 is TGTGCCAGCAGCCCTAGGACAGGGTCCTATGGCTACACCTTC. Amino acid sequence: CASSPRTGSYGYTF. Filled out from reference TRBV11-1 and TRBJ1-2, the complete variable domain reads EAEVAQSPRYKITEKSQAVAFWCDPISGHATLYWYRQILGQGPELLVQFQDESVVDDSQLPKDRFSAERLKGVDSTLKIQPAELGDSAMYLCASSPRTGSYGYTFGSGTRLTVV.

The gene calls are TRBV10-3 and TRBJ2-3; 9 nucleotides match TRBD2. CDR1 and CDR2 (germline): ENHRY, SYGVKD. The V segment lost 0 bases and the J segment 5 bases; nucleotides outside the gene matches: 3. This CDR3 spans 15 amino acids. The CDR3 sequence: CAISESPAGGDTQYF. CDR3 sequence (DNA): TGTGCCATCAGTGAGTCGCCAGCGGGGGGAGATACGCAGTATTTT.

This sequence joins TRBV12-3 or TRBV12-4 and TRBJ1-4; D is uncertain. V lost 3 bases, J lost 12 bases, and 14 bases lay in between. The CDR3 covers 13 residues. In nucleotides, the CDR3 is TGTGCCAGCAGTTTGTACCCTGATGGGGAACTGTTTTTT. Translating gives CASSLYPDGELFF.

The CDR3 protein is CASSQYASGLGEKLFF. CDR3 DNA: TGTGCCAGCAGCCAATACGCATCAGGGTTGGGTGAAAAACTGTTTTTT. The rearrangement uses TRBV3-1 (or the pseudogene TRBV3-2) and TRBJ1-4, with a weak D call TRBD1 (5 bases). The CDR3 extends over 16 amino acids. CDR1 is LGHDT, CDR2 YNNKEL, per germline (reference sequence). The V end was cut by 2 bases, the J end by 7 bases, with 17 bases between.

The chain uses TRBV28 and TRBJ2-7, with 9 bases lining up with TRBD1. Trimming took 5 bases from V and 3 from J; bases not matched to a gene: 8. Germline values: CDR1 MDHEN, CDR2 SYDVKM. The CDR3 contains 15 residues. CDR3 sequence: CASSRPGQGRYEQYF. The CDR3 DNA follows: TGTGCCAGCAGTAGACCGGGACAGGGTCGCTACGAGCAGTACTTC. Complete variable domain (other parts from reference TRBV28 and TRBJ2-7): DVKVTQSSRYLVKRTGEKVFLECVQDMDHENMFWYRQDPGLGLRLIYFSYDVKMKEKGDIPEGYSVSREKKERFSLILESASTNQTSMYLCASSRPGQGRYEQYFGPGTRLTVT.